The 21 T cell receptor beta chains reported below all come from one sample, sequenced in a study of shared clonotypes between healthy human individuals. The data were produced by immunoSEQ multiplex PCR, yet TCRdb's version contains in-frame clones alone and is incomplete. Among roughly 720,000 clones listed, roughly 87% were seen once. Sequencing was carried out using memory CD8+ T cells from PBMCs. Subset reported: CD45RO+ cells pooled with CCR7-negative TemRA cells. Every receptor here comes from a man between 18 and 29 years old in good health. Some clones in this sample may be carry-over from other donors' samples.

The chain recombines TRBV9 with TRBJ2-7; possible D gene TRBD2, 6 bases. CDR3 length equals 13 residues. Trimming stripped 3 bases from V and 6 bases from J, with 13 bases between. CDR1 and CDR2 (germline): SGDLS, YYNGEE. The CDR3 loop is CASSDGTVGEQYF. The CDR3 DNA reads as TGTGCCAGCAGCGATGGGACTGTAGGCGAGCAGTACTTC. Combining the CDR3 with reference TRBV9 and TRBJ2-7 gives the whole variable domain DSGVTQTPKHLITATGQRVTLRCSPRSGDLSVYWYQQSLDQGLQFLIQYYNGEERAKGNILERFSAQQFPDLHSELNLSSLELGDSALYFCASSDGTVGEQYFGPGTRLTVT.

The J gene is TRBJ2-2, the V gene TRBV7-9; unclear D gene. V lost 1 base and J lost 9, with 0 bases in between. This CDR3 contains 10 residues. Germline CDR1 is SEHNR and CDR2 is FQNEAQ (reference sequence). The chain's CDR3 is CASSLGELFF. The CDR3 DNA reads TGTGCCAGCAGCTTAGGGGAGCTGTTTTTT.

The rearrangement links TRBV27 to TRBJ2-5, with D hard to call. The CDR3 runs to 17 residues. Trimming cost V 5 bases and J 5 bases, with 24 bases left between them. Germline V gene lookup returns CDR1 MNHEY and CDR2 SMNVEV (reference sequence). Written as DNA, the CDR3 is TGTGCCAGCAGTCCCCTACCCGGGCGCCCCGGAGAGGAGACCCAGTACTTC. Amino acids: CASSPLPGRPGEETQYF.

CDR3 protein: CASSPLGGQGSEKLFF. DNA for the CDR3: TGTGCCAGCAGCCCCCTCGGAGGGCAGGGATCTGAAAAACTGTTTTTT. The chain couples TRBV7-9 to TRBJ1-4; tentative D call: TRBD1 (5 bases). Germline lookup yields CDR1 SEHNR and CDR2 FQNEAQ (reference sequence). The CDR3 is 16 amino acids. Trimming left V 5 bases short and J 7 bases short, with 20 bases between.

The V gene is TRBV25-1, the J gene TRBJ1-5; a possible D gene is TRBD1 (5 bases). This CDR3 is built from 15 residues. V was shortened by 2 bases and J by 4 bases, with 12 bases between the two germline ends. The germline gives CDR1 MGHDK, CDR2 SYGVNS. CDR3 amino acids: CASSEGGGGNQPQHF. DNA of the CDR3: TGTGCCAGCAGTGAAGGCGGGGGAGGAAATCAGCCCCAGCATTTT. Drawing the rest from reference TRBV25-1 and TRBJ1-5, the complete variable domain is EADIYQTPRYLVIGTGKKITLECSQTMGHDKMYWYQQDPGMELHLIHYSYGVNSTEKGDLSSESTVSRIRTEHFPLTLESARPSHTSQYLCASSEGGGGNQPQHFGDGTRLSIL.

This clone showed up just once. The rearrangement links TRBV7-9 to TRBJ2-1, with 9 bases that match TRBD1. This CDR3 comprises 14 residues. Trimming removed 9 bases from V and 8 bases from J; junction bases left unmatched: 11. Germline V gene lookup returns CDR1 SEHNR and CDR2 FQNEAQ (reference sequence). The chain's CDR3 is CASPDRGAGDEQFF. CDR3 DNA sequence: TGTGCCAGTCCGGACAGGGGCGCTGGTGATGAGCAGTTCTTC.

The DNA for the CDR3 is TGTGCCAGCAGCAAGGAGGGTTTTGAAAAGACCCAGTACTTC. Encoded protein: CASSKEGFEKTQYF. V usage is TRBV25-1 and J usage is TRBJ2-5, with D perhaps matching TRBD2 (6 bases). The CDR3 has 14 amino acids. Germline-derived CDR1 and CDR2 are MGHDK and SYGVNS. Between the trimmed V and J ends, which lost 6 bases and 6 bases, there was a span of 17 bases.

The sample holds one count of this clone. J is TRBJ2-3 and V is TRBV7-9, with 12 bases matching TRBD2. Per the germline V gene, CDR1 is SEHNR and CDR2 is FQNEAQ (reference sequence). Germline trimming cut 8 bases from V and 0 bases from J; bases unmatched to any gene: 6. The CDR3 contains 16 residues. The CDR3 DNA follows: TGTGCCAGCGTGCCCGGGACTAGCGGGAGCACAGATACGCAGTATTTT. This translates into CASVPGTSGSTDTQYF. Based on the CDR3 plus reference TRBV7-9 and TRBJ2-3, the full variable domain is DTGVSQNPRHKITKRGQNVTFRCDPISEHNRLYWYRQTLGQGPEFLTYFQNEAQLEKSRLLSDRFSAERPKGSFSTLEIQRTEQGDSAMYLCASVPGTSGSTDTQYFGPGTRLTVL.

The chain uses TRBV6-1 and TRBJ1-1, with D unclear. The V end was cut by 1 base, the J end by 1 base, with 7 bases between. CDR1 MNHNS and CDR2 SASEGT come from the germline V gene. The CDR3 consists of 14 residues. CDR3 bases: TGTGCCAGCAGTGAAGTTGGTAGGAACACTGAAGCTTTCTTT. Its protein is CASSEVGRNTEAFF.

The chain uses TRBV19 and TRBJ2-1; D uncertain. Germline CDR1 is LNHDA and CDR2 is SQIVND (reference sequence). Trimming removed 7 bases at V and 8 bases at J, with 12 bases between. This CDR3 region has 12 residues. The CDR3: CASTNTIDEQFF. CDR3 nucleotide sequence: TGTGCCAGTACCAATACAATAGATGAGCAGTTCTTC.

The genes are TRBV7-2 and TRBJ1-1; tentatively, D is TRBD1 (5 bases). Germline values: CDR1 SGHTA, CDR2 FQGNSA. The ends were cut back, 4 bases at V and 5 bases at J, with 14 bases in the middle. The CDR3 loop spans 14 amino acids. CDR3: CASSWRGLGTEAFF. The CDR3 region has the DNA TGTGCCAGCAGCTGGAGGGGCTTGGGGACTGAAGCTTTCTTT.

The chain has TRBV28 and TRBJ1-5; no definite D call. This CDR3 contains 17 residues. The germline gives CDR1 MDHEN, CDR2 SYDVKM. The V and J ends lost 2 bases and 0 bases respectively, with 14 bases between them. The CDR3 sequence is CASSLGMTDYSNQPQHF. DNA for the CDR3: TGTGCCAGCAGTTTAGGAATGACGGATTATAGCAATCAGCCCCAGCATTTT.

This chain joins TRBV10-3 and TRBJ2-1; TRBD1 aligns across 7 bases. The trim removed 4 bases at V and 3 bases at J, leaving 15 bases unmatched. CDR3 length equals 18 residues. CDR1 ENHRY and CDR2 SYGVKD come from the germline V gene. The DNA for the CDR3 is TGTGCCATCAGTGCCAACCATAGACAGGGAGTATTCTACAATGAGCAGTTCTTC. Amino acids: CAISANHRQGVFYNEQFF.

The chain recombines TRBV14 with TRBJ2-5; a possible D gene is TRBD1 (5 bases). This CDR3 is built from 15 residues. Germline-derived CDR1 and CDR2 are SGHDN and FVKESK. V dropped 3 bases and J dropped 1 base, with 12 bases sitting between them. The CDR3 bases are TGTGCCAGCAGCCAGCGACAGCAAGGCCAAGAGACCCAGTACTTC. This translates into CASSQRQQGQETQYF.

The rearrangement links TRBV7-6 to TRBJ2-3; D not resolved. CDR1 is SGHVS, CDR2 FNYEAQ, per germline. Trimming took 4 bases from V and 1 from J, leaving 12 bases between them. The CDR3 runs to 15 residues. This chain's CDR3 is CASSWIPLGTDTQYF. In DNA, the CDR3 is TGTGCCAGCAGCTGGATTCCACTCGGCACAGATACGCAGTATTTT.

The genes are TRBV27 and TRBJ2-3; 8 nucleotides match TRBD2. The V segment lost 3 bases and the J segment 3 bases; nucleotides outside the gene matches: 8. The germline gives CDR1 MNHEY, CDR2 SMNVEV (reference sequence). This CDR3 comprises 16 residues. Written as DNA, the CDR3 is TGTGCCAGCAGTTTTTCAGCGGGAGAGCTGACAGATACGCAGTATTTT. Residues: CASSFSAGELTDTQYF.

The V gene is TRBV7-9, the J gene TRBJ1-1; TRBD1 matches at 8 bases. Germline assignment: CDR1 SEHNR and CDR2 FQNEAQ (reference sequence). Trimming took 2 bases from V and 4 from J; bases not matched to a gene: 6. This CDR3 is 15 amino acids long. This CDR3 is CASSLTTGVGTEAFF. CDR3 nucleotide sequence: TGTGCCAGCAGCTTAACGACAGGGGTTGGCACTGAAGCTTTCTTT.

The CDR3 DNA follows: TGCAGCGTTGACGTGACTTACAATGAGCAGTTCTTC. It translates to CSVDVTYNEQFF. V and J are TRBV29-1 and TRBJ2-1; D not certain. This CDR3 region has 12 residues. Trimming took off 3 bases at V and 4 bases at J, with 7 bases between the two ends. Germline V gives CDR1 SQVTM, CDR2 ANQGSEA.

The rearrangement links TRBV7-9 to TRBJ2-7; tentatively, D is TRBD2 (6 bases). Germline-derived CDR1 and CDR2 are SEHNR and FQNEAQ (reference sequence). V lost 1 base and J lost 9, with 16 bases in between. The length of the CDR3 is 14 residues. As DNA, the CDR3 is TGTGCCAGCAGCTTAGGTGGGACGCCGGAGGGGCAGTACTTC. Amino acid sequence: CASSLGGTPEGQYF.

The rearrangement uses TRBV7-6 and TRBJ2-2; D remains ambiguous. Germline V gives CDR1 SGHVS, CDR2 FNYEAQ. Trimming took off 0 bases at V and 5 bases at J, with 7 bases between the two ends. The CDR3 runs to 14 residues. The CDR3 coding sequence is TGTGCCAGCAGCTTAGCGACTTATACCGGGGAGCTGTTTTTT. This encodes CASSLATYTGELFF.

CDR3 loop: CASTFRGGGEKLFF. The CDR3 nucleotides read TGTGCCAGCACTTTCAGGGGTGGTGGTGAAAAACTGTTTTTT. The genes are TRBV6-5 and TRBJ1-4, with a possible D match to TRBD1 (6 bases). Per the germline V gene, CDR1 is MNHEY and CDR2 is SVGAGI. There are 14 residues in the CDR3. Trimming pared 7 bases from V and 7 bases from J, leaving 16 bases between.